The next 32 T cell receptor beta chains were all read from a single sample in a study of identical twins (dated by TCRdb to the mid-2010s). Library construction relied on 5' RACE. Sequenced on an Illumina HiSeq 2000. Clones were called with MiXCR by TCRdb after fastp trimmed the public reads at Q25, and only in-frame beta chains were retained. Every entry covers one CDR3 protein and lists the most common genes and DNA from its rows. The sample table lists 250,000 to 350,000 distinct CDR3 sequences, more than 6.5% of them with a count of one. The top ten clonotypes cover roughly 2% of the sample. The data also belong to a second study, concerning yellow fever vaccine responses in identical twins.

Sequenced input: memory (CD45RO+) T cells sorted from blood. The cell subset or site tag for this specimen amounts to: CD45RO+ enriched T cells. The receptors derive from a woman younger than 30 in good health.

The genes are TRBV6-2 or TRBV6-3 and TRBJ1-2; 9 nucleotides align to TRBD1. J was trimmed by 8 bases and V by 7 bases; bases with no gene match: 2. This CDR3 comprises 11 residues. Germline V gives CDR1 MNHEY, CDR2 SVGEGT. CDR3: CASNRGLGYTF. The CDR3 coding sequence is TGTGCCAGCAACAGGGGGCTCGGCTACACCTTC.

In its sample, this clonotype was seen a few times. J is TRBJ1-4 and V is TRBV6-1; no firm D call. Germline V gene lookup returns CDR1 MNHNS and CDR2 SASEGT. Trimming stripped 6 bases from V and 8 bases from J, with 16 bases between. CDR3 size: 14 residues. DNA for the CDR3: TGTGCCAGCAGCCCCTGGGAGGGTTTCGAAAAACTGTTTTTT. This codes for CASSPWEGFEKLFF.

The V and J genes are TRBV18 and TRBJ2-2; 9 bases agree with TRBD1. V gave up 10 bases and J gave up 0 bases; unmatched junction bases: 6. Looked up from germline, CDR1 is KGHSH and CDR2 is LQKENI. The CDR3 is made up of 15 amino acids. The DNA of the CDR3 is TGTGCCACCTGGAGACAGGGGGCGAACACCGGGGAGCTGTTTTTT. It encodes CATWRQGANTGELFF.

This clonotype came up a few times. This sequence joins TRBV27 and TRBJ1-2; D is undetermined. V was trimmed by 10 bases and J by 0 bases, leaving 12 bases between them. The germline CDR1 and CDR2 sequences are MNHEY and SMNVEV (reference sequence). This CDR3 has 13 residues. The CDR3 protein is CANKDGSNYGYTF. The CDR3 coding sequence is TGTGCCAATAAGGACGGATCTAACTATGGCTACACCTTC.

The gene calls are TRBV10-3 and TRBJ1-2; no clear D gene. The CDR3 contains 15 residues. V lost 0 bases and J lost 7, with 15 bases in between. The V gene's germline CDR1 is ENHRY and CDR2 SYGVKD. The CDR3 bases are TGTGCCATCAGTGAGTCGACGAAGAGTTTGGGTGGCTACACCTTC. It codes for CAISESTKSLGGYTF.

In this sample, this clonotype turned up many times. This sequence joins TRBV12-3 or TRBV12-4 and TRBJ2-2; 8 positions match TRBD1. The CDR3 has 17 residues. Unmatched junction bases numbered 14, after V lost 6 bases and J lost 5 bases. CDR3 sequence: CASSKLQGVRWTGELFF. The CDR3 region has the DNA TGTGCCAGCAGCAAACTACAGGGGGTGAGGTGGACCGGGGAGCTGTTTTTT.

The chain is built from TRBV7-2 and TRBJ2-1; 7 bases agree with TRBD2. This CDR3 has 17 amino acids. Germline V gene sequence: CDR1 SGHTA, CDR2 FQGNSA. Trimming removed 1 base from V and 0 bases from J; junction bases left unmatched: 6. This chain's CDR3 is CASSLVSGPGSYNEQFF. As DNA, the CDR3 is TGTGCCAGCAGCTTAGTTAGCGGGCCCGGCTCCTACAATGAGCAGTTCTTC. Combining the CDR3 with reference TRBV7-2 and TRBJ2-1 gives the whole variable domain GAGVSQSPSNKVTEKGKDVELRCDPISGHTALYWYRQSLGQGLEFLIYFQGNSAPDKSGLPSDRFSAERTGGSVSTLTIQRTQQEDSAVYLCASSLVSGPGSYNEQFFGPGTRLTVL.

This chain uses TRBV5-6 with TRBJ2-5; 7 bases match TRBD1. Germline trimming cut 4 bases from V and 5 bases from J; bases unmatched to any gene: 5. Per germline, CDR1 SGHDT and CDR2 YYEEEE. The CDR3 is 13 residues long. CDR3 in DNA: TGTGCCAGCAGCCCAGACAGGGCCGAGACCCAGTACTTC. Translated: CASSPDRAETQYF.

This clonotype was seen repeatedly, ten times or more. V gene TRBV5-1 combines with J gene TRBJ2-7; D is ambiguous. CDR3 size: 14 residues. Germline values: CDR1 SGHRS, CDR2 YFSETQ. Trimming removed 2 bases from V and 3 bases from J, with 12 bases in between. CDR3 nucleotide sequence: TGCGCCAGCAGCTTAGAAGGGAAGTTCTACGAGCAGTACTTC. Protein: CASSLEGKFYEQYF.

This chain joins TRBV20-1 and TRBJ2-1; weak D call: TRBD1 (6 bases). Germline V gives CDR1 DFQATT, CDR2 SNEGSKA (reference sequence). The CDR3 has 14 residues. The V end lost 3 bases, the J end lost 3 bases, and 12 bases lay between the germline ends. This CDR3 reads CSARLQGGYNEQFF. As DNA, the CDR3 is TGCAGTGCTAGGTTACAGGGCGGCTACAATGAGCAGTTCTTC.

This clonotype was detected many times. This sequence joins TRBV4-2 and TRBJ2-5; no definite D call. Looked up from germline, CDR1 is LGHNA and CDR2 is YNFKEQ. Trimming removed 0 bases from V and 5 bases from J, with 13 bases in between. This CDR3 region has 15 residues. This CDR3 is CASSQDWQVQETQYF. The CDR3, as DNA: TGTGCCAGCAGCCAAGATTGGCAGGTTCAGGAGACCCAGTACTTC.

This clonotype was observed at least ten times. The rearrangement uses TRBV6-4 and TRBJ2-2; no clear D gene. This CDR3 comprises 13 residues. Germline V gene sequence: CDR1 MRHNA, CDR2 SNTAGT. V dropped 2 bases and J dropped 3 bases, with 4 bases sitting between them. The DNA for the CDR3 is TGTGCCAGCAGTGACATTGACACCGGGGAGCTGTTTTTT. Amino acids: CASSDIDTGELFF.

The J gene is TRBJ2-3, the V gene TRBV12-3 or TRBV12-4, with 8 bases aligning to TRBD2. CDR3 length equals 14 residues. The V segment lost 6 bases and the J segment 3 bases; nucleotides outside the gene matches: 5. The CDR3 coding sequence is TGTGCCAGCAGAAGGGCTAGCGGGACAGATACGCAGTATTTT. It specifies CASRRASGTDTQYF.

The rearrangement links TRBV6-1 to TRBJ1-4; D unclear. The CDR3 runs 14 residues. Germline V lookup: CDR1 MNHNS, CDR2 SASEGT. V was shortened by 6 bases and J by 1 base, with 9 bases between the two germline ends. The CDR3 protein is CASRGGVTNEKLFF. CDR3 DNA sequence: TGTGCCAGCAGGGGCGGGGTAACTAATGAAAAACTGTTTTTT.

At least ten counts were recorded for this clonotype. The chain recombines TRBV7-9 with TRBJ1-1, with TRBD1 matching 10 bases. The germline CDR1 and CDR2 sequences are SEHNR and FQNEAQ (reference sequence). CDR3 length: 12 residues. Losses at the gene ends were 8 bases for V and 12 bases for J; bases not matched to a gene: 9. The CDR3 DNA reads TGTGCCAGCGACTTCGGGACAGGGGAAACTTTCTTT. It encodes CASDFGTGETFF.

This clonotype was recorded at least ten times. The chain recombines TRBV2 with TRBJ2-1; TRBD2 matches at 10 bases. With 8 bases clipped from V and 5 bases from J, the junction kept 6 bases outside the gene matches. Per the germline V gene, CDR1 is SNHLY and CDR2 is FYNNEI. The CDR3 runs to 14 residues. CDR3 nucleotides: TGTGCCAGCGCTCTAGCGGGAGCGAACAATGAGCAGTTCTTC. It is translated as CASALAGANNEQFF.

This clonotype was observed many times. CDR3 loop: CASGASDTGELFF. The CDR3 DNA sequence: TGCGCCAGCGGGGCCTCGGACACCGGGGAGCTGTTTTTT. V usage is TRBV5-1 and J usage is TRBJ2-2, with D possibly matching TRBD1 (5 bases). The CDR3 consists of 13 residues. The germline V gene has CDR1 SGHRS and CDR2 YFSETQ. Trimming took 7 bases from V and 3 from J, leaving 10 bases between them.

The rearrangement joins TRBV21-1 to TRBJ2-7; TRBD1, the table's D call, was not compared with the DNA. TRBV21-1 counts as a pseudogene. The CDR3 runs 16 residues. The CDR3 DNA follows: TGTGCCAGCAGCCTACGGACAGGGGAAGAGGGCTACGAGCAGTACTTC. Protein sequence: CASSLRTGEEGYEQYF.

This clonotype showed up many times. The CDR3 sequence is CAISRDSGRMNTEAFF. The CDR3, as DNA: TGTGCCATCAGCCGGGACAGCGGTAGGATGAACACTGAAGCTTTCTTT. The chain links TRBV10-3 to TRBJ1-1; 7 positions match TRBD1. The V gene's germline CDR1 is ENHRY and CDR2 SYGVKD. The ends lost 6 bases at V and 0 bases at J; junction bases unmatched: 10. The CDR3 consists of 16 residues.

J is TRBJ2-5 and V is TRBV20-1; 10 bases align to TRBD2. Losses at the gene ends were 6 bases for V and 1 base for J; bases not matched to a gene: 8. The length of the CDR3 is 15 residues. CDR1 DFQATT and CDR2 SNEGSKA come from the germline V gene (reference sequence). CDR3 in amino acids: CSAIKRGGIQETQYF. The DNA for the CDR3 is TGCAGTGCAATAAAGCGGGGGGGGATCCAAGAGACCCAGTACTTC.

The V and J genes are TRBV6-5 and TRBJ2-1; D not resolved. Germline-derived CDR1 and CDR2 are MNHEY and SVGAGI. V was trimmed by 5 bases and J by 11 bases, leaving 13 bases between them. CDR3 length equals 12 residues. The CDR3 is CASSPTPDKQFF. CDR3 sequence (DNA): TGTGCCAGCAGTCCGACGCCCGATAAGCAGTTCTTC.

This clonotype has a count of ten or more. This chain uses TRBV6-1 with TRBJ1-2; no clear D. The CDR3 consists of 15 residues. Germline V gene data show CDR1 as MNHNS and CDR2 as SASEGT. Trimming pared 6 bases from V and 0 bases from J, leaving 14 bases between. CDR3 in DNA: TGTGCCAGCAGCCTGACCGGCAATACTAACTATGGCTACACCTTC. Translating it yields CASSLTGNTNYGYTF.

This clonotype has only a few counts. The chain links TRBV19 to TRBJ1-6, with 7 bases that match TRBD1. Germline trimming cut 5 bases from V and 7 bases from J; bases unmatched to any gene: 8. The germline CDR1 and CDR2 sequences are LNHDA and SQIVND (reference sequence). This CDR3 is built from 15 residues. CDR3 amino acids: CASSQGGVLNSPLHF. Here the CDR3 DNA reads TGTGCCAGTAGTCAGGGGGGGGTTTTGAATTCACCCCTCCACTTT. Combining the CDR3 with reference TRBV19 and TRBJ1-6 gives the whole variable domain DGGITQSPKYLFRKEGQNVTLSCEQNLNHDAMYWYRQDPGQGLRLIYYSQIVNDFQKGDIAEGYSVSREKKESFPLTVTSAQKNPTAFYLCASSQGGVLNSPLHFGNGTRLTVT.

This clonotype was seen many times. The V gene is TRBV5-1, the J gene TRBJ2-1, with a tentative D call TRBD1 (5 bases). V was cut by 1 base and J by 9 bases, with 8 bases left in between. This CDR3 is 12 amino acids long. The V gene's germline CDR1 is SGHRS and CDR2 YFSETQ. For the CDR3, the DNA is TGCGCCAGCAGCTTGTGGGGCGGTGAGCAGTTCTTC. This translates into CASSLWGGEQFF.

The sample holds many counts of this clonotype. The chain has TRBV27 and TRBJ2-1; 12 bases agree with TRBD1. Germline V lookup: CDR1 MNHEY, CDR2 SMNVEV (reference sequence). J was trimmed by 6 bases and V by 6 bases; bases with no gene match: 9. This CDR3 comprises 16 residues. CDR3: CASSYFRDRGLNEQFF. CDR3 sequence (DNA): TGTGCCAGCAGCTACTTCCGGGACAGGGGGCTCAATGAGCAGTTCTTC.

The rearrangement links TRBV7-2 to TRBJ2-7; tentatively, D is TRBD2 (6 bases). The length of the CDR3 is 15 residues. Germline CDR1 and CDR2: SGHTA and FQGNSA. The V end lost 6 bases, the J end lost 3 bases, and 18 bases lay between the germline ends. The CDR3 sequence: CASSFRGSPLYEQYF. CDR3 bases: TGTGCCAGCAGTTTCCGGGGGAGTCCCCTCTACGAGCAGTACTTC.

The chain joins TRBV19 to TRBJ2-7; TRBD2 might be the D (6 bases). The germline V gene has CDR1 LNHDA and CDR2 SQIVND (reference sequence). The length of the CDR3 is 13 residues. V was cut by 4 bases and J by 5 bases, with 12 bases left in between. DNA of the CDR3: TGTGCCAGTAGTAGTTACCGGGAGAACGAGCAGTACTTC. Translated: CASSSYRENEQYF.

Only a few counts were recorded for this clonotype. The genes are TRBV15 and TRBJ1-6; D not resolved. The CDR3 extends over 14 amino acids. The V gene's germline CDR1 is LNHNV and CDR2 YYDKDF (reference sequence). Trimming shortened V by 1 base and J by 8 bases, and 9 bases separated the two germline ends. The DNA for the CDR3 is TGTGCCACCAGCAGAGCGCAGAAAGATTCACCCCTCCACTTT. It encodes CATSRAQKDSPLHF.

Ten or more counts support this clonotype. V gene TRBV9 combines with J gene TRBJ2-1, with TRBD1 identical over 10 bases. CDR3 size: 17 residues. The germline V gene encodes CDR1 SGDLS and CDR2 YYNGEE. Unmatched junction bases numbered 12, after V lost 3 bases and J lost 6 bases. The CDR3 DNA reads TGTGCCAGCAGCGGAGATGAAGGGACAGGGGCTCGCAATGAGCAGTTCTTC. Residues: CASSGDEGTGARNEQFF.

This sequence joins TRBV7-9 and TRBJ1-2, with D uncertain. The CDR3 runs to 14 residues. Germline values: CDR1 SEHNR, CDR2 FQNEAQ (reference sequence). V was cut by 4 bases and J by 3 bases, with 12 bases left in between. The DNA for the CDR3 is TGTGCCAGCAGCTCAACAACAGTTTACTATGGCTACACCTTC. This codes for CASSSTTVYYGYTF.

This clonotype was recorded a few times. The chain links TRBV10-3 to TRBJ2-1, with a tentative D call TRBD2 (7 bases). The CDR3 has 14 residues. Germline loops: CDR1 ENHRY, CDR2 SYGVKD. V gave up 5 bases and J gave up 2 bases, with 10 bases separating them. The DNA for the CDR3 is TGTGCCATCAGTAAGGGGGGGCCCTACAATGAGCAGTTCTTC. Translating it yields CAISKGGPYNEQFF.

In this sample, this clonotype turned up many times. The V gene is TRBV3-1, the J gene TRBJ2-5; TRBD1 might be the D (6 bases). Germline lookup yields CDR1 LGHDT and CDR2 YNNKEL (reference sequence). V lost 4 bases and J lost 0, with 18 bases in between. CDR3 length equals 17 residues. CDR3 DNA: TGTGCCAGCAGCCCTGTGCCTTGGAGACAGGACCAAGAGACCCAGTACTTC. It specifies CASSPVPWRQDQETQYF.